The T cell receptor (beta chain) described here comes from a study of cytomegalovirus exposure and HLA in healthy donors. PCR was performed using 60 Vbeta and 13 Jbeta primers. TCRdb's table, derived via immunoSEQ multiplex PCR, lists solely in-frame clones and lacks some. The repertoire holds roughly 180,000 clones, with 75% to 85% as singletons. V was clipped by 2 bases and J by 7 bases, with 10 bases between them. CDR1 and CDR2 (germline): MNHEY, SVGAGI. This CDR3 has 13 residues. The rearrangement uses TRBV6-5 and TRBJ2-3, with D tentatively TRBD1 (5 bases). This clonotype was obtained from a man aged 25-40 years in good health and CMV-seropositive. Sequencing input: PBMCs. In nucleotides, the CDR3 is TGTGCCAGCAGTTACGGTGGGGCCTATACGCAGTATTTT. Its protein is CASSYGGAYTQYF.